This TCR beta chain derives from a study of siplizumab effects on memory and regulatory T cells. This clone was counted only a few times. Profiling relied on immunoSEQ multiplex PCR, and the TCRdb table lists in-frame clones only, not all of them. The repertoire holds fewer than 30,000 clones, approximately 80% seen once, with approximately 24% in the top ten. Sequenced input: memory CD4+ T cells sorted from blood. This receptor was identified in a human donor in good health.

The CDR3 loop reads CASRPSGGSYEQYF. The CDR3 coding sequence is TGTGCCAGCAGACCTAGCGGGGGCTCCTACGAGCAGTACTTC. The V and J genes are TRBV7-3 and TRBJ2-7, with TRBD2 matching over 10 bases. The CDR3 is made up of 14 amino acids. V lost 6 bases to trimming and J lost 0 bases; unmatched junction nucleotides: 2. Germline lookup yields CDR1 SGHTA and CDR2 FQGTGA.